The 21 T cell receptor beta chains below come from one sample, sequenced in a study of blood T cell repertoires in COVID-19. Measured with immunoSEQ multiplex PCR; TCRdb has only the in-frame clones, and not every one. The data contain roughly 14,000 clones, roughly 84% of them singletons. Sample: peripheral blood. The receptor set was obtained from a man in his forties or fifties with active or convalescent COVID-19.

The V gene is TRBV4-2, the J gene TRBJ2-7; D gene unclear. Germline V gives CDR1 LGHNA, CDR2 YNFKEQ. Trimming removed 0 bases from V and 3 bases from J, with 6 bases in between. The CDR3 length is 13 residues. The CDR3 loop is CASSQERNYEQYF. The CDR3 bases are TGTGCCAGCAGCCAAGAGAGGAACTACGAGCAGTACTTC.

This rearrangement joins TRBV7-3 to TRBJ2-5, with D unresolved. V was cut by 5 bases and J by 4 bases, with 8 bases left in between. The CDR3 totals 12 residues. In germline, CDR1 is SGHTA, CDR2 FQGTGA. The CDR3 coding sequence is TGTGCCAGCAGCCTTTCGGGAGAGACCCAGTACTTC. Its protein is CASSLSGETQYF.

The chain uses TRBV4-3 and TRBJ1-1, with TRBD1 matching over 10 bases. J lost 4 bases, V lost 4 bases, and 9 bases had no gene match. The CDR3 runs to 16 residues. Per germline, CDR1 LGHNA and CDR2 YSLEER. In nucleotides, the CDR3 is TGCGCCAGCAGCCCAAGGACGGGACAGGGGCGCACTGAAGCTTTCTTT. Translated, it gives CASSPRTGQGRTEAFF.

The rearrangement joins TRBV28 to TRBJ1-5; D call uncertain. The CDR3 covers 12 residues. Germline V gene data show CDR1 as MDHEN and CDR2 as SYDVKM. V was cut by 6 bases and J by 3 bases, with 6 bases left in between. The CDR3 reads CASRLNNQPQHF. The CDR3 coding sequence is TGTGCCAGCAGACTTAACAATCAGCCCCAGCATTTT.

The gene calls are TRBV6-5 and TRBJ2-1, with TRBD2 identical over 12 bases. V lost 7 bases and J lost 7; bases outside the gene matches: 5. Germline V lookup: CDR1 MNHEY, CDR2 SVGAGI. The CDR3 runs to 14 residues. CDR3 nucleotides: TGTGCCAGCACACTAGCGGGAGGCCGAAATGAGCAGTTCTTC. Protein sequence: CASTLAGGRNEQFF.

The chain carries TRBV19 and TRBJ1-2; D may be TRBD1 (6 bases). V gave up 0 bases and J gave up 5 bases, with 10 bases separating them. The germline V gene encodes CDR1 LNHDA and CDR2 SQIVND (reference sequence). The CDR3 contains 14 residues. The CDR3 loop is CASSIEGAAYGYTF. The CDR3 DNA follows: TGTGCCAGTAGTATAGAGGGGGCGGCTTATGGCTACACCTTC.

The chain carries TRBV25-1 and TRBJ1-1; D is unresolved. Germline loops: CDR1 MGHDK, CDR2 SYGVNS. Trimming cost V 1 base and J 10 bases, with 7 bases left between them. The CDR3 is made up of 11 amino acids. CDR3 DNA sequence: TGTGCCAGCAGTGAATCTATGGTAGCTTTCTTT. The encoded protein is CASSESMVAFF.

The J gene is TRBJ1-5, the V gene TRBV30; 11 positions agree with TRBD1. V was pared by 5 bases and J by 5 bases, with 2 bases of the junction left unmatched. This CDR3 has 13 residues. In germline, CDR1 is GTSNPN, CDR2 SVGIG (reference sequence). The CDR3 DNA reads as TGTGCCTGGGGGACAGGGGGACATCAGCCCCAGCATTTT. It codes for CAWGTGGHQPQHF.

This clone was observed a single time. This sequence joins TRBV3-1 (or the pseudogene TRBV3-2) and TRBJ1-1; D unresolved. Trimming stripped 2 bases from V and 6 bases from J, with 13 bases between. The CDR3 spans 14 residues. Germline loops: CDR1 LGHDT, CDR2 YNNKEL (reference sequence). The CDR3 DNA reads TGTGCCAGCAGCCAAACCGGGAGTGGCGCTGAAGCTTTCTTT. Residues: CASSQTGSGAEAFF.

V is TRBV9 and J is TRBJ2-7; 7 positions match TRBD2. The CDR3 contains 15 residues. Germline CDR1 SGDLS, CDR2 YYNGEE. V dropped 4 bases and J dropped 2; count of bases not matched to a gene: 9. CDR3 sequence reads: CASSPGPGGTYEQYF. CDR3 nucleotide sequence: TGTGCCAGCAGCCCAGGTCCCGGGGGGACCTACGAGCAGTACTTC.

This clone was observed a few times. The chain carries TRBV5-5 and TRBJ2-7; TRBD1 agrees at 9 bases. Trimming took 4 bases from V and 9 from J; bases not matched to a gene: 11. This CDR3 is 14 amino acids long. Germline V gives CDR1 SGHKS, CDR2 YYEKEE (reference sequence). The CDR3 sequence is CASSVGQGPSGQYF. The CDR3 DNA follows: TGTGCCAGCAGCGTGGGACAGGGACCCTCGGGGCAGTACTTC.

This clone was recorded a few times. The genes are TRBV6-5 and TRBJ1-6; D gene uncertain. CDR3 size: 13 residues. The V and J ends lost 2 bases and 5 bases respectively, with 4 bases between them. Germline lookup yields CDR1 MNHEY and CDR2 SVGAGI. CDR3 bases: TGTGCCAGCAGTTACGAGGATAATTCACCCCTCCACTTT. This gives the protein CASSYEDNSPLHF.

This clone occurred once. The genes are TRBV6-2 or TRBV6-3 and TRBJ1-2; 7 bases are a match to TRBD1. This CDR3 is built from 13 residues. The junction had 8 bases not matched to a gene; V was cut back by 5 bases and J by 8 bases. Germline assignment: CDR1 MNHEY and CDR2 SVGEGT. CDR3 sequence reads: CASSPSQGEGYTF. CDR3 sequence (DNA): TGTGCCAGCAGTCCCTCTCAGGGGGAAGGCTACACCTTC.

V usage is TRBV11-3 and J usage is TRBJ2-4; 8 bases map to TRBD2. The CDR3 totals 19 residues. Germline-derived CDR1 and CDR2 are SGHNT and YENEEA. The junction had 21 bases not matched to a gene; V was cut back by 6 bases and J by 5 bases. The DNA for the CDR3 is TGTGCCAGCAGTTATACGTTCCGAGCGGGGGAGGGGGTTCAAAACATTCAGTACTTC. Its translation: CASSYTFRAGEGVQNIQYF.

This clone was seen a single time. V and J are TRBV11-3 and TRBJ2-3; 7 bases line up with TRBD2. There are 16 residues in the CDR3. Germline assignment: CDR1 SGHNT and CDR2 YENEEA. Trimming took 1 base from V and 2 from J; bases not matched to a gene: 6. The CDR3 here is CASSLGDYLPTDTQYF. The CDR3 DNA reads TGTGCCAGCAGCTTAGGGGACTACCTACCCACAGATACGCAGTATTTT. Full variable domain (remainder filled in from reference TRBV11-3 and TRBJ2-3): EAGVVQSPRYKIIEKKQPVAFWCNPISGHNTLYWYLQNLGQGPELLIRYENEEAVDDSQLPKDRFSAERLKGVDSTLKIQPAELGDSAVYLCASSLGDYLPTDTQYFGPGTRLTVL.

The chain recombines TRBV24-1 with TRBJ1-3; TRBD1 matches at 7 bases. This CDR3 is built from 17 residues. From germline, CDR1 is KGHDR and CDR2 SFDVKD. Germline trimming cut 6 bases from V and 1 base from J; bases unmatched to any gene: 11. Written as DNA, the CDR3 is TGTGCCACCAGTCGGAGGCTACCGGGACAGTCTGGAAACACCATATATTTT. Translated: CATSRRLPGQSGNTIYF.

V usage is TRBV19 and J usage is TRBJ2-2; 12 nucleotides agree with TRBD2. CDR1 and CDR2 (germline): LNHDA, SQIVND (reference sequence). This CDR3 contains 15 residues. The V segment lost 8 bases and the J segment 3 bases; nucleotides outside the gene matches: 4. The CDR3 reads CASRLAGVYTGELFF. In DNA, the CDR3 is TGTGCCAGTCGACTAGCGGGAGTTTACACCGGGGAGCTGTTTTTT. Variable domain in full (rest from reference TRBV19 and TRBJ2-2): DGGITQSPKYLFRKEGQNVTLSCEQNLNHDAMYWYRQDPGQGLRLIYYSQIVNDFQKGDIAEGYSVSREKKESFPLTVTSAQKNPTAFYLCASRLAGVYTGELFFGEGSRLTVL.

CDR3 in amino acids: CASSPTGVVYEQYF. The CDR3 bases are TGTGCCAGCAGCCCAACAGGGGTGGTCTACGAGCAGTACTTC. The rearrangement joins TRBV7-9 to TRBJ2-7; 7 bases align to TRBD1. The germline CDR1 and CDR2 sequences are SEHNR and FQNEAQ (reference sequence). V lost 5 bases to trimming and J lost 3 bases; unmatched junction nucleotides: 7. The CDR3 loop spans 14 amino acids.

The rearrangement links TRBV4-2 to TRBJ1-3, with D possibly being TRBD1 (6 bases). Germline CDR1 and CDR2: LGHNA and YNFKEQ. The V end lost 0 bases, the J end lost 0 bases, and 6 bases lay between the germline ends. There are 15 residues in the CDR3. CDR3 amino acids: CASSQEDSSGNTIYF. The CDR3 DNA reads TGTGCCAGCAGCCAAGAGGACAGCTCTGGAAACACCATATATTTT.

The V call is TRBV5-1, the J call TRBJ1-5; no clear D gene. V lost 0 bases to trimming and J lost 6 bases, with 10 bases between them. Germline CDR1 SGHRS, CDR2 YFSETQ. The CDR3 is 14 amino acids. CDR3 bases: TGCGCCAGCAGCTTGGGCGGAACGGGTCAGCCCCAGCATTTT. Translating it yields CASSLGGTGQPQHF.

The CDR3 DNA reads as TGTGCCAGCAGCCGGGGGACGGAAGCTTTCTTT. Its translation: CASSRGTEAFF. The V and J genes are TRBV28 and TRBJ1-1, with D perhaps TRBD1 (5 bases). In germline, CDR1 is MDHEN, CDR2 SYDVKM. V was trimmed by 6 bases and J by 8 bases, leaving 10 bases between them. The CDR3 consists of 11 residues.